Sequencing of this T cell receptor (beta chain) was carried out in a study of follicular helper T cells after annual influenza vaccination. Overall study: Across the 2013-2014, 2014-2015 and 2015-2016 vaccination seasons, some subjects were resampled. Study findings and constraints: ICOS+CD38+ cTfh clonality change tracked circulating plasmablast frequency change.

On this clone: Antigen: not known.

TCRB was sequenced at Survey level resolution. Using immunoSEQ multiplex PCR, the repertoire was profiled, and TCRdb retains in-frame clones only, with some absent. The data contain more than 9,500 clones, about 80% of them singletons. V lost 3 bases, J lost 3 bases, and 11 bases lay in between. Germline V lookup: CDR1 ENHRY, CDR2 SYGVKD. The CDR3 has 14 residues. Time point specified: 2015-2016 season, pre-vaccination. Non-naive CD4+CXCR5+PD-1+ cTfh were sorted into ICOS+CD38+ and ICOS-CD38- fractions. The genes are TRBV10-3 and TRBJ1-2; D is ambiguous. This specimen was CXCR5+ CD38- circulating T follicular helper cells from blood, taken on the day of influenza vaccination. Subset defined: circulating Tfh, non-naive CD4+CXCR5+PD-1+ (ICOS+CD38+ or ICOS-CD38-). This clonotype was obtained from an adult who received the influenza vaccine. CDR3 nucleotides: TGTGCCATCAGTGAACGGACGGCCCACTATGGCTACACCTTC. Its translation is CAISERTAHYGYTF.